This T cell receptor beta chain stems from a study of low-dose radiotherapy and immunotherapy resistance in tumors. Background on the study: Those assigned to Cohort 2 were treated with 1 Gy per fraction every two weeks (13 Gy in total over 26 weeks). Intravenously given cyclophosphamide 200 mg/m2 followed a two-week schedule that placed each dose one day before radiation and immunotherapy.

First-strand cDNA used TRAV- and TRBV-specific primers, covering alpha and beta chains. TCRs underwent roughly 19 PCR cycles of amplification with a constant-region primer and V-primer adapter. TCRdb re-derived calls from the reads in MiXCR, one entry per CDR3 protein. The sample has around 14,000 distinct CDR3 sequences, 45% to 55% seen once. This clonotype has only one observation. The receptor was derived from a human donor with advanced metastatic prostate, ovarian, gallbladder or colorectal cancer (not recorded which). This table probably holds off-target reads from a library built for another chain.

CDR3 sequence: CASSASGVYEQYF. Here the CDR3 DNA reads TGTGCCAGCAGTGCTAGCGGGGTGTACGAGCAGTACTTC. The rearrangement links TRBV2 to TRBJ2-7, with 9 positions matching TRBD2. Germline CDR1 and CDR2: SNHLY and FYNNEI. V trimming: 4 bases; J trimming: 4 bases; junction bases outside the gene matches: 2. The CDR3 loop spans 13 amino acids.